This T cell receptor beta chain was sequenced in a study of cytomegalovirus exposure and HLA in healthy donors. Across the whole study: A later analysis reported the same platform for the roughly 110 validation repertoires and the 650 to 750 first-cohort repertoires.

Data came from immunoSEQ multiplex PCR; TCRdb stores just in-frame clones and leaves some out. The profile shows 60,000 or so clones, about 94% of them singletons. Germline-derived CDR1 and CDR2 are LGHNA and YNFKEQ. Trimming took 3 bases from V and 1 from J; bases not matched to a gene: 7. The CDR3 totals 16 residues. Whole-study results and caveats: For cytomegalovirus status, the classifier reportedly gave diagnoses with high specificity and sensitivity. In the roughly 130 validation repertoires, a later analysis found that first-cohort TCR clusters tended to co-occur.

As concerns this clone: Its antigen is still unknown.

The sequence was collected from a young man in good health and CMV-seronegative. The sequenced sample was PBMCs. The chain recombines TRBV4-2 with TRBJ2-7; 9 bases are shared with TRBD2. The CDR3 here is CASSQEGTSGSYEQYF. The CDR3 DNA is TGTGCCAGCAGCCAGGAAGGTACTAGCGGGTCCTACGAGCAGTACTTC.